This T cell receptor (beta chain) was recovered during a study of T cells after yellow fever vaccination. Study conclusions and caveats: Among primary-vaccination clones, most reappeared after the booster, at 96% for CD4 and roughly 88% for CD8.

CDR1 is SQVTM, CDR2 ANQGSEA, per germline. V shed 7 bases, J shed 4 bases, and the junction held 9 bases outside the gene matches. The CDR3 has 13 amino acids. Synthesis of TCR cDNA relied on 5'RACE template switching, which attached a universal primer site and UMIs. One entry per CDR3 protein, called by TCRdb with MiXCR from the 5' RACE reads. Among 100,000 or so distinct CDR3 sequences listed, approximately 8.4% were seen once. This sequence was found in a man between 18 and 35 years old who received the YFV17D yellow fever vaccine. This chain connects TRBV29-1 to TRBJ1-1; TRBD1 aligns across 7 bases. The sequencing here drew on CD8+ T cells not binding an NS4B(214-222) dextramer, sorted from PBMCs, taken less than 16 days after the first yellow fever vaccination. CDR3 residues: CSADTGVLTEAFF. The CDR3 DNA is TGCAGCGCTGATACAGGGGTCCTCACTGAAGCTTTCTTT.